This T cell receptor beta chain originates from a study of T cell responses to AZD1222 COVID-19 vaccine. On this clone itself: What it recognizes is unknown.

The data were produced by immunoSEQ multiplex PCR, yet TCRdb's version contains in-frame clones alone and is incomplete. This repertoire shows just over 60,000 clones, over 70% found once; its top ten account for over 11%. The CDR3 consists of 15 residues. V dropped 6 bases and J dropped 5 bases, with 19 bases sitting between them. CDR1 and CDR2 from the germline V gene are KGHSH and LQKENI. Study-level points and caveats: Sampling captured repertoires only after the peak T cell response.

V gene TRBV18 combines with J gene TRBJ1-2, with no clear D. The TCR comes from an adult in good health. Sequenced material: peripheral blood, taken on day 0 of AZD1222 vaccination. The CDR3 spells CASSPSGQKGYGYTF. For the CDR3, the DNA is TGTGCCAGCTCCCCCTCCGGGCAAAAGGGTTATGGCTACACCTTC.